These T cell receptor beta chains were read from a single sample in a study of blood T cells in healthy people across ages. A single record per CDR3 protein comes from TCRdb applying MiXCR to the 5' RACE reads. This sample has about 1.7 million distinct CDR3 sequences, with 25% to 30% found just once. The source material was blood. These receptors were collected from a woman aged 30 to 39 in good health. The CDR3 runs from the conserved cysteine through the conserved F or W. Each record gives: V gene, clone size, J gene, D gene, CDR3 DNA, CDR3 protein. The D gene is left open where the match is weak. Clone size is shown for a subset of rows, as once, few, many or a class of expanded clone.

TRBV19,.,TRBJ2-2,.,TGTGCCAGTAGTATGATCAGGGGGGCGAACACCGGGGAGCTGTTTTTT,CASSMIRGANTGELFF
TRBV9,few,TRBJ2-3,.,TGTGCCAGCAGCGACTGGACTAAGCCCACAGATACGCAGTATTTT,CASSDWTKPTDTQYF
TRBV12-3/TRBV12-4,few,TRBJ1-2,.,TGTGCCAGCAGTCCTGACGACAGGAACTATGGCTACACCTTC,CASSPDDRNYGYTF
TRBV7-2,many,TRBJ2-1,.,TGTGCCAGCAAACGGGACTCTCCCTCCGATGAGCAGTTCTTC,CASKRDSPSDEQFF
TRBV7-8,many,TRBJ2-5,.,TGCGCCAGCAGTTCAGGAGGTTGGACAGCCCGAGAGACCCAGTACTTC,CASSSGGWTARETQYF
TRBV6-1,.,TRBJ2-7,TRBD1,TGTGCCAGCAGTTGGGGACAGTACGAGCAGTACTTC,CASSWGQYEQYF
TRBV3-1,few,TRBJ2-1,TRBD2,TGTGCCAGCAGCTGTAGCGGGGACGAGCAGTTCTTC,CASSCSGDEQFF
TRBV7-2,.,TRBJ2-5,.,TGTGCCAGCAGTAACGGACAGTACCAAGAGACCCAGTACTTC,CASSNGQYQETQYF
TRBV6-5,few,TRBJ1-5,.,TGTGCCAGTCGTCGAGGGGGGGCGGAGGGCAATCAGCCCCAGCATTTT,CASRRGGAEGNQPQHF
TRBV7-2,.,TRBJ2-2,.,TGTGCCAGCAGCCCCCCCCTGGGGGCCTTCGGGGAGCTGTTTTTT,CASSPPLGAFGELFF
TRBV7-2,.,TRBJ1-3,.,TGTGCCAGCAGCTCCAATGCCGGAAACACCATATATTTT,CASSSNAGNTIYF
TRBV6-1,few,TRBJ1-4,.,TGTGCCACCAAGGGACCGTCGAATGAAAAACTGTTTTTT,CATKGPSNEKLFF
TRBV6-5,few,TRBJ1-4,TRBD1,TGTGCCAGCAAACCGGACAGGGCAAGTGAAAAACTGTTTTTT,CASKPDRASEKLFF
TRBV27,.,TRBJ1-2,.,TGTGCCAGCAAAGGGGCAGGAACGCTCTATGGCTACACCTTC,CASKGAGTLYGYTF
TRBV12-3/TRBV12-4,.,TRBJ1-1,.,TGTGCCGGCTACCTCGGAGGCGGTAGCACTGAAGCTTTCTTT,CAGYLGGGSTEAFF
TRBV5-1,.,TRBJ2-1,.,TGCGCCAGCAGCTTGGGACAGACGAGTAATGAGCAGTTCTTC,CASSLGQTSNEQFF
TRBV6-1,few,TRBJ2-3,.,TGTGCCAGCAATACATTTTCTAGCACAGATACGCAGTATTTT,CASNTFSSTDTQYF
TRBV12-3/TRBV12-4,.,TRBJ2-3,.,TGTGCCAGCAGTTTAAACTGGATGAGAGGAGATACGCAATATTTT,CASSLNWMRGDTQYF
TRBV5-1,.,TRBJ1-5,.,TGCGCCAGCAGTCCAGGGTCGACATTAAATCAGCCCCAGCATTTT,CASSPGSTLNQPQHF
TRBV12-3/TRBV12-4,.,TRBJ2-1,.,TGTGCCACCCGGGCGGCGGGGAGCTCCTACAATGAGCAGTTCTTC,CATRAAGSSYNEQFF
TRBV6-1,many,TRBJ1-2,TRBD1,TGTGCCAGCAGGGACAGGGGGAACTATGGCTACACCTTC,CASRDRGNYGYTF
TRBV28,few,TRBJ2-1,TRBD2,TGTGCCAGCAGTGACGGGAGGGCCGACTACAATGAGCAGTTCTTC,CASSDGRADYNEQFF
TRBV5-1,many,TRBJ2-7,.,TGCGCCAGCAGCCTGGGGCTCCCGGCTTACGAGCAGTACTTC,CASSLGLPAYEQYF
TRBV5-1,.,TRBJ1-4,.,TGCGCCAGCAGCTCGGCAGTCACTAATGAAAAACTGTTTTTT,CASSSAVTNEKLFF
TRBV7-2,few,TRBJ2-1,TRBD2,TGTGCCAGCAGCTCTCATCACCTCCGGACTAGCGGGGGGACCTACAATGAGCAGTTCTTC,CASSSHHLRTSGGTYNEQFF
TRBV10-3,many,TRBJ2-7,.,TGTGCCACCGTCCGGGGTGGCTCCTACGAGCAGTACTTC,CATVRGGSYEQYF
TRBV24-1,.,TRBJ2-1,.,TGTGCCACCAGTGATTGGTTCCATGAGCAGTTCTTC,CATSDWFHEQFF
TRBV7-2,few,TRBJ2-3,.,TGTGCCAGCAGCCCACTATCGGGATCTTCCCCAGATACGCAGTATTTT,CASSPLSGSSPDTQYF
TRBV18,few,TRBJ2-5,.,TGTGCCAGCTCCCCCATCGGGGGGCCACAAGAGACCCAGTACTTC,CASSPIGGPQETQYF